These 10 T cell receptor beta chains were all obtained from the same sample, sequenced in a study of metastatic and nonmetastatic thyroid tumors. TCRdb called clones again from the PCR reads with MiXCR. The table includes approximately 38,000 clones, less than 30% detected once. No treatment of any kind had been given to any patient before thyroid surgery. The sequencing input was blood. The receptors originated from a male donor with papillary thyroid cancer or a benign thyroid nodule (not recorded which). Some clones in this sample may be carry-over from other donors' samples.

The chain couples TRBV7-9 to TRBJ2-5; TRBD1 agrees at 7 bases. Per the germline V gene, CDR1 is SEHNR and CDR2 is FQNEAQ (reference sequence). V was clipped by 0 bases and J by 4 bases; unmatched bases: 2. The CDR3 is 14 residues long. In DNA form, the CDR3 reads TGTGCCAGCAGCTTAGCGGGGACAGTAGAGACCCAGTACTTC. This translates into CASSLAGTVETQYF.

This chain joins TRBV20-1 and TRBJ2-7, with TRBD2 identical over 9 bases. The CDR3 spans 14 residues. Trimming removed 3 bases from V and 1 base from J; junction bases left unmatched: 4. Per germline, CDR1 DFQATT and CDR2 SNEGSKA (reference sequence). The CDR3 bases are TGCAGTGCTAGGGGACTAGCATCGTCCTACGAGCAGTACTTC. Encoded protein: CSARGLASSYEQYF.

This clone showed up just once. The V gene is TRBV20-1, the J gene TRBJ1-6; 9 nucleotides agree with TRBD1. CDR3 length: 18 amino acids. Germline V gene data show CDR1 as DFQATT and CDR2 as SNEGSKA (reference sequence). With 6 bases clipped from V and 2 bases from J, the junction kept 14 bases outside the gene matches. In nucleotides, the CDR3 is TGCAGTGCCCCCCGCGCCGATGGGACAGGGACCTATAATTCACCCCTCCACTTT. It translates to CSAPRADGTGTYNSPLHF.

This chain links TRBV20-1 with TRBJ1-2; D call uncertain. Germline V gene sequence: CDR1 DFQATT, CDR2 SNEGSKA (reference sequence). The CDR3 is 13 amino acids. V was shortened by 2 bases and J by 1 base, with 8 bases between the two germline ends. The CDR3 nucleotides read TGCAGTGCTAGAATTCGTTTTAACTATGGCTACACCTTC. Protein product: CSARIRFNYGYTF.

V usage is TRBV20-1 and J usage is TRBJ2-7, with 9 bases identical to TRBD2. Germline V gene sequence: CDR1 DFQATT, CDR2 SNEGSKA (reference sequence). This CDR3 has 15 amino acids. Losses at the gene ends were 5 bases for V and 4 bases for J; bases not matched to a gene: 12. The CDR3 loop is CSAHPPAGGFYEQYF. CDR3 DNA sequence: TGCAGTGCTCACCCTCCGGCGGGAGGGTTTTACGAGCAGTACTTC.

This clone was picked up a small number of times. V usage is TRBV6-1 and J usage is TRBJ1-5; D is perhaps TRBD1 (5 bases). The CDR3 has 15 residues. The germline CDR1 and CDR2 sequences are MNHNS and SASEGT. Trimming removed 3 bases at V and 4 bases at J, with 13 bases between. CDR3: CASSDVGGANQPQHF. CDR3 bases: TGTGCCAGCAGTGATGTGGGAGGGGCGAATCAGCCCCAGCATTTT.

This clone was observed once. The V and J genes are TRBV18 and TRBJ2-2; 9 bases agree with TRBD1. Germline assignment: CDR1 KGHSH and CDR2 LQKENI. V dropped 6 bases and J dropped 4; count of bases not matched to a gene: 9. The CDR3 extends over 16 amino acids. The CDR3 is CASSPGQGFSTGELFF. Here the CDR3 DNA reads TGTGCCAGCTCTCCGGGACAGGGATTTAGCACCGGGGAGCTGTTTTTT.

This clone showed up just a few times. The J gene is TRBJ2-5, the V gene TRBV11-2, with 10 bases lining up with TRBD2. The V gene's germline CDR1 is SGHAT and CDR2 FQNNGV. V was clipped by 5 bases and J by 4 bases; unmatched bases: 16. The CDR3 spans 18 residues. Here the CDR3 reads CASSLSIVSSGRVETQYF. CDR3 coding DNA: TGTGCCAGCAGCCTAAGTATCGTGTCTAGCGGGAGAGTAGAGACCCAGTACTTC.

This clone was seen only once. The V and J genes are TRBV7-2 and TRBJ2-1, with a possible D match to TRBD2 (5 bases). This CDR3 spans 13 amino acids. Deletions cut 5 bases from V and 5 bases from J, with 10 bases between. Germline CDR1 reads SGHTA; CDR2 reads FQGNSA. CDR3 in amino acids: CASSPDYNNEQFF. The CDR3 DNA sequence: TGTGCCAGCAGCCCCGACTATAACAATGAGCAGTTCTTC.

The V gene is TRBV7-3, the J gene TRBJ1-2; D is uncertain. V was clipped by 5 bases and J by 8 bases, with 18 bases between them. Germline CDR1 and CDR2: SGHTA and FQGTGA. The CDR3 is made up of 14 amino acids. CDR3 protein: CASSPTRLSGGYTF. CDR3 in DNA: TGTGCCAGCAGCCCTACGCGGCTCTCCGGGGGCTACACCTTC.